The sequence of this T cell receptor beta chain was determined in a study of cytomegalovirus exposure and HLA in healthy donors. PCR involved 60 Vbeta and 13 Jbeta primers. The repertoire was sequenced with immunoSEQ multiplex PCR; TCRdb's copy has only in-frame clones and lacks some. The table includes roughly 120,000 clones, more than 65% detected once. Sequencing was performed on PBMCs. This clonotype was sampled from a woman younger than 45 in good health and CMV-seronegative.

The CDR3 reads CASSSEGIGNSPLHF. Here the CDR3 DNA reads TGCGCCAGCAGCTCCGAGGGAATCGGTAATTCACCCCTCCACTTT. The gene calls are TRBV4-1 and TRBJ1-6; D gene ambiguous. Germline CDR1 is MGHRA and CDR2 is YSYEKL. This CDR3 has 15 amino acids. Trimming stripped 5 bases from V and 6 bases from J, with 14 bases between.